The rows below give T cell receptor beta chains drawn from one sample of a study of T cell responses to AZD1222 COVID-19 vaccine. Produced via immunoSEQ multiplex PCR; TCRdb's table is partial and in-frame only. The data show 120,000 or so clones, with approximately 85% seen just once and 5% to 7% held by the top ten. The sequencing used peripheral blood, collected on day 0 of AZD1222 vaccination. The receptor set was obtained from an adult in good health. Each CDR3 is given with its conserved first and last residue. A D gene is named only where the DNA matches it firmly. Size is stated for part of the rows, as once, few or many counts, or as a class when the clone is expanded.

v_gene	d_gene	abundance	j_gene	CDR3aa
TRBV6-2/TRBV6-3	.	.	TRBJ1-5	CASSYSMGPQHF
TRBV4-2	.	.	TRBJ2-5	CASSPSGGDETQYF
TRBV5-5	.	.	TRBJ2-7	CASSLVELEQYF
TRBV15	TRBD2	.	TRBJ2-7	CATSSAAGGSYEQYF
TRBV24-1	TRBD1	.	TRBJ1-5	CATSDPRVQGNQPQHF
TRBV27	TRBD1	.	TRBJ1-5	CASSPAQGIRPQHF
TRBV7-2	TRBD2	.	TRBJ2-3	CASSLMRGDTDTQYF
TRBV5-4	TRBD1	.	TRBJ1-2	CASSLVGQGGHGYTF
TRBV7-8	.	once	TRBJ2-4	CASSLEVGSKNIQYF
TRBV18	.	.	TRBJ1-3	CASSPLGLGTLSGNTIYF
TRBV10-3	TRBD1	once	TRBJ1-2	CAISESDGGDRGIYTF
TRBV15	.	.	TRBJ1-4	CATSRGAVATNEKLFF
TRBV10-3	.	.	TRBJ1-1	CAISERDTNTEAFF
TRBV5-1	TRBD1	.	TRBJ1-1	CASSWDRGVLGRWTEAFF
TRBV6-1	.	.	TRBJ1-6	CASSEGPNSPLHF
TRBV28	.	.	TRBJ2-3	CATRTSRTDTQYF
TRBV9	.	few	TRBJ1-6	CASSVNRVSPLHF
TRBV11-2	.	.	TRBJ2-1	CASRPSATYNEQFF
TRBV15	.	once	TRBJ2-7	CATSRDRREFYEQYF
TRBV5-1	.	.	TRBJ1-1	CASSLTFTEAFF
TRBV28	.	.	TRBJ1-1	CASSPPAGVTEAFF
TRBV20-1	.	.	TRBJ1-1	CSARGNTEAFF
TRBV15	.	.	TRBJ1-4	CATSREAGGANEKLFF
TRBV7-9	.	.	TRBJ1-6	CASSLDHNSPLHF
TRBV2	.	.	TRBJ1-3	CASREQGVGGNTIYF
TRBV29-1	.	.	TRBJ2-2	CSVEVVANTGELFF
TRBV29-1	.	.	TRBJ1-2	CSVVAGWSNYGYTF
TRBV13	.	.	TRBJ2-2	CASSYRTANTGELFF
TRBV24-1	TRBD1	.	TRBJ2-5	CATSEHTGGRETQYF
TRBV5-1	.	.	TRBJ2-7	CASSPPSGKGGNYEQYF
TRBV9	.	.	TRBJ1-6	CASSRNRQGTNSPLHF
TRBV14	.	.	TRBJ2-1	CASSPTGSDEQFF
TRBV14	.	.	TRBJ1-1	CASSQGGAQNTEAFF
TRBV6-2/TRBV6-3	.	.	TRBJ1-2	CASSFWGSNYGYTF
TRBV5-4	.	.	TRBJ1-4	CASSFYEKLFF
TRBV11-2	.	once	TRBJ2-7	CASSASYEQYF
TRBV7-9	.	few	TRBJ1-2	CASSLVGTDGYTF
TRBV7-9	.	.	TRBJ1-2	CASSRYNRDRYGYTF
TRBV29-1	TRBD1	few	TRBJ1-3	CSAQGGVNGNTIYF
TRBV7-9	.	once	TRBJ1-1	CASSLRQNALNTEAFF
TRBV18	TRBD1	once	TRBJ1-1	CASSRVQGDEAFF
TRBV3-1/TRBV3-2	.	.	TRBJ1-2	CASSQLGGYYGYTF
TRBV27	TRBD1	.	TRBJ2-7	CASRRGTGDPYEQYF
TRBV28	.	.	TRBJ2-7	CASTLGSRYYEQYF
TRBV29-1	.	.	TRBJ1-2	CSAGERSGYTF